This T cell receptor beta chain was profiled in a study of T cells in Graves' hyperthyroidism and ophthalmopathy (dated by TCRdb to between 2019 and 2020). Context from the whole study: Peripheral blood samples were taken at the time of initial diagnosis, prior to any treatment. The paper reports TCR Vbeta CDR3 sequencing of some 140 peripheral blood samples: approximately 41 ophthalmopathy, over 70 hyperthyroidism and around 17 progressor patients. An independent validation cohort of some 18 hyperthyroidism patients and 17 patients who later progressed to ophthalmopathy tested prospective prediction of ophthalmopathy. Once sampling was done, hyperthyroidism patients were given methimazole at a starting dose of 30 mg daily, whereas ophthalmopathy patients were given high-dose intravenous methylprednisolone. To identify TCR V-J signatures that set the groups apart, the researchers used a discovery cohort of more than 95 patients, made up of 43 with Graves' ophthalmopathy and approximately 57 with stable Graves' hyperthyroidism. In roughly six Graves' hyperthyroidism patients, the study also compared T-cell repertoires from thyroid tissue with T-cell repertoires from blood. For training and testing, the 100 or so patients in the discovery cohort were randomly divided in a 7:3 ratio. On the study overall, not on this receptor specifically: Most expanded thyroid clonotypes (frequency above 0.001) were also detected in blood, suggesting blood repertoires may reflect thyroid immune responses. In validation, the model predicted progression to ophthalmopathy a median of approximately 6.3 months before onset, with about 64% sensitivity and about 75% specificity. Sample size was not statistically predetermined, and investigators were not blinded to group allocation. In cross-validation, a model built on a 13 V-J signature told ophthalmopathy apart from stable hyperthyroidism with 85% to 90% sensitivity and about 81% specificity, and in testing the same model reached 80%/75%.

A patient counted as having stable Graves' hyperthyroidism if no progression to ophthalmopathy occurred over 18 months of follow-up. Hyperthyroidism patients were newly diagnosed, had a disease duration of under 2 months, and were aged 18 to 65 years. Patients with uncontrolled infections, other autoimmune diseases, pregnancy or lactation were excluded. Diagnoses relied on clinical symptoms, serum thyroxine and TRAb, thyroid ultrasound and orbital computed tomography. PBMCs were separated from roughly 10 ml of fresh peripheral blood using Ficoll-Paque density gradient centrifugation. Trizol reagent was used to extract total RNA, and RNA quality was then checked on an Agilent 2100 Bioanalyzer. As concerns this clonotype: It has no known antigen specificity. No base qualities exist here, and no much larger clone lies one base off it.

Via the germline V gene, CDR1 is SGHVS and CDR2 FNYEAQ. The cysteine opens and the phenylalanine closes a CDR3 of 16 amino acids. The read is trimmed to its CDR3 DNA, 48 bases read in frame from base 1. Trimming removed 1 base from V and 0 bases from J, leaving 10 bases between the germline ends. The TCR beta CDR3 regions were amplified from the RNA transcripts. For the first round of RT-PCR on the TCR CDR3, the HTBI primer set was used together with the Qiagen OneStep RT-PCR kit. The libraries were constructed in a second round of multiplex PCR and then size-selected and purified. Sequencing of the libraries was done on an Illumina HiSeq2000 using paired-end 100 bp reads. For the original study's pipeline: SOAPnuke was used to process the raw data, with reads discarded if the reads contained adapters or uncalled bases, had a mean Phred below 15, or lacked an exact constant-primer or identifier match. High-quality paired reads were merged with COPE v1.2.5, and unique nucleotide sequences were defined as clonotypes. MiTCR v1.1 was used to align clonotypes to the IMGT TRBV, TRBD and TRBJ reference segments. Analysis was restricted to V-J combinations with a frequency above 0.0001, which covered about 99% of repertoires. A TCS score was defined as the ratio between F50 (clonal expansion) and ExV (chaos), using BLOSUM62-based TCRdist between CDR3 peptides within each V-J. Welch's t-statistics and random forest reduced 500 to 650 V-J features to 10 to 15, which were used in a naive Bayes classifier (R e1071). The public reads were quality trimmed at Q25 with fastp and then assembled into clones with MiXCR by TCRdb, keeping productive beta chains. Rows merge per CDR3 protein into single entries with the most common DNA and genes. The authors' filters were not applied to this entry. The sample table lists under 400,000 distinct CDR3 sequences, about 15% of them with a count of one. 33% of the sample is held by the ten biggest clonotypes.

This clonotype was sampled from a man aged 25 to 40 with Graves' hyperthyroidism. The chain joins TRBV7-6 to TRBJ1-5, and TRBD1 may be the D gene, going by 5 matching bases. The sequencing input was blood. CDR3 sequence: CASSLGGSNSNQPQHF. The bases read TGTGCCAGCAGCTTAGGGGGCAGTAATAGCAATCAGCCCCAGCATTTT.